The clone carrying this T cell receptor beta chain was seen more than once but under ten times. Measured with immunoSEQ multiplex PCR; TCRdb has only the in-frame clones, and not every one. The table lists tens of thousands of clones, 77% of them singletons. The data belong to a study of blood T cell repertoires in COVID-19. Study-wide background: The United States, Italy and Spain were the sources of the acute and convalescent COVID-19 samples. The cDNA or gDNA used as material had been derived from T cells, B-cell-depleted T cells, or PBMCs.

The CDR3 is 15 amino acids. Germline trimming cut 8 bases from V and 4 bases from J; bases unmatched to any gene: 13. Germline loops: CDR1 MDHEN, CDR2 SYDVKM. This receptor was taken from an older man with active or convalescent COVID-19. The chain employs TRBV28 and TRBJ2-7, with 8 bases lining up with TRBD1. The sequenced sample was peripheral blood. The CDR3 reads CASHKGQAIKYEQYF. As DNA, the CDR3 is TGTGCCAGCCACAAGGGACAGGCGATTAAGTACGAGCAGTACTTC.